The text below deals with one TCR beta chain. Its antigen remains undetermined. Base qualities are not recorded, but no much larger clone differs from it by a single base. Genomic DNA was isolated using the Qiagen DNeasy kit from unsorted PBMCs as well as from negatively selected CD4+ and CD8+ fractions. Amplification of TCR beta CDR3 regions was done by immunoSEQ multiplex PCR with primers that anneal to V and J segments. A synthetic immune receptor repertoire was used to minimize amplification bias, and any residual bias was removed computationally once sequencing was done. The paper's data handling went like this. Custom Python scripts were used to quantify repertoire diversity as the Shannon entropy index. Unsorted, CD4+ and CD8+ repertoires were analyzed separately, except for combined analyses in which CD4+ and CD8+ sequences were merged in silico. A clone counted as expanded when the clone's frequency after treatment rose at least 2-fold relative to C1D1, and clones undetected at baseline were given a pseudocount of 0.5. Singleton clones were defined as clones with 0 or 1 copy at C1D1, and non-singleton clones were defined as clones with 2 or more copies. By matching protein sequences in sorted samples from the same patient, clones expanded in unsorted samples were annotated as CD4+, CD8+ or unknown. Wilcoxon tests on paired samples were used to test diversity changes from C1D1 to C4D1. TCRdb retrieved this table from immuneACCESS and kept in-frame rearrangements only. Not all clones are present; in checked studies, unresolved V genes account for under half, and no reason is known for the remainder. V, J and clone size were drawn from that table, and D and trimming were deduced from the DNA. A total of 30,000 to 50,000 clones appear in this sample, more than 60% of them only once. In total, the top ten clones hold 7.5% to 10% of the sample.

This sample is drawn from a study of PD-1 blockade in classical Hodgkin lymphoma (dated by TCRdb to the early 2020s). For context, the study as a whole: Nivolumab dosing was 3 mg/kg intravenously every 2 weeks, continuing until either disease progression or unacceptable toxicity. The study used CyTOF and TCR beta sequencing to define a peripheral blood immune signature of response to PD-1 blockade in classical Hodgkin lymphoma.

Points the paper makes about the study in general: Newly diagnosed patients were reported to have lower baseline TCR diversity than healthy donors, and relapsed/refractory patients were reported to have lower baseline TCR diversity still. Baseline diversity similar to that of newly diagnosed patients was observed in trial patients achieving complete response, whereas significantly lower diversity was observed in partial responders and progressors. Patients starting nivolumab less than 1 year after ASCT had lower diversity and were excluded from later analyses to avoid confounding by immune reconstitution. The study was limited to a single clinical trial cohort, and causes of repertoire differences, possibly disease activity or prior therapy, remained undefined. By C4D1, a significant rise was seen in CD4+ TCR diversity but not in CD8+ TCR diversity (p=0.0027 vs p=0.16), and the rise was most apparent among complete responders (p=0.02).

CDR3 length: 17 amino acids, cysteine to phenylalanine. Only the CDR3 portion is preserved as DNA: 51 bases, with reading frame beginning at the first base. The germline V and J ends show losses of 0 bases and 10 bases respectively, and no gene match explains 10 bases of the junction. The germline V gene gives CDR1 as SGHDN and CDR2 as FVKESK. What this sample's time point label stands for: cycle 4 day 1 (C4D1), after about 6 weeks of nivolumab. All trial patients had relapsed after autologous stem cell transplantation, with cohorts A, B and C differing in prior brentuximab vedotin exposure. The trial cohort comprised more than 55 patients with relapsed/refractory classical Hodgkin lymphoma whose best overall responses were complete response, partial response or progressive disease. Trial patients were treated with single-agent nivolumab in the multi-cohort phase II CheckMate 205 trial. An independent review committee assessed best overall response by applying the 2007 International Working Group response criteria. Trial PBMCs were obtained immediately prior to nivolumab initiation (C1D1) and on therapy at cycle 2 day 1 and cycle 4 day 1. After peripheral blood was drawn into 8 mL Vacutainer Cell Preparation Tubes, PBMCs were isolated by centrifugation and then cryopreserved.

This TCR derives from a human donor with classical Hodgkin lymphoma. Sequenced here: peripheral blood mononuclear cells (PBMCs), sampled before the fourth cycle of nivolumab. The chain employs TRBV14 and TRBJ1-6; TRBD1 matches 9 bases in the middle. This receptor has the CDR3 CASSQDHNRGRGSPLHF. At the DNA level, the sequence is TGTGCCAGCAGCCAAGATCATAACAGGGGGCGAGGATCACCCCTCCACTTT.